What follows are 15 T cell receptor beta chains derived from one specimen sequenced in a study of blood T cell repertoires in COVID-19. The assay was immunoSEQ multiplex PCR, and TCRdb's table has in-frame clones only and misses some. The profile covers some 330,000 clones, with around 83% appearing a single time and around 5% taken by the ten largest. The source material was PBMCs or T cells enriched from blood (not recorded which). The receptors here all came from a woman aged 50 to 65 who had recovered from COVID-19.

The V and J genes are TRBV19 and TRBJ2-3; D possibly corresponds to TRBD2 (5 bases). The germline V gene has CDR1 LNHDA and CDR2 SQIVND (reference sequence). The V and J ends lost 3 bases and 2 bases respectively, with 18 bases between them. The CDR3 has 17 residues. The CDR3 DNA follows: TGTGCCAGTAGTATTTTCTCGGGCGGGTTAGCCACAGATACGCAGTATTTT. It is translated as CASSIFSGGLATDTQYF.

CDR3 DNA: TGTGCCAGCAGTTACTCGTGGCCCGCGAACACCGGGGAGCTGTTTTTT. Protein: CASSYSWPANTGELFF. V and J are TRBV6-5 and TRBJ2-2; D is undetermined. Trimming shortened V by 0 bases and J by 0 bases, and 8 bases separated the two germline ends. CDR1 is MNHEY and CDR2 is SVGAGI in the germline V gene. The CDR3 is made up of 16 amino acids.

The V call is TRBV7-2, the J call TRBJ2-3, with 9 bases lining up with TRBD2. The CDR3 spans 14 residues. The V gene's germline CDR1 is SGHTA and CDR2 FQGNSA. V lost 5 bases and J lost 1; bases outside the gene matches: 1. CDR3 in amino acids: CASSRTSGTDTQYF. Here the CDR3 DNA reads TGTGCCAGCAGCCGGACTAGCGGCACAGATACGCAGTATTTT.

The J gene is TRBJ1-2, the V gene TRBV2; 7 bases agree with TRBD1. Per the germline V gene, CDR1 is SNHLY and CDR2 is FYNNEI. V lost 8 bases and J lost 4; bases outside the gene matches: 10. This CDR3 spans 14 amino acids. CDR3 sequence reads: CASDSGQLVYGYTF. The CDR3 nucleotides read TGTGCCAGCGATTCGGGACAGTTGGTCTATGGCTACACCTTC.

This sequence joins TRBV5-5 and TRBJ2-3; tentative D call: TRBD1 (6 bases). The CDR3 has 15 residues. Germline-derived CDR1 and CDR2 are SGHKS and YYEKEE (reference sequence). Trimming shortened V by 2 bases and J by 4 bases, and 14 bases separated the two germline ends. Written as DNA, the CDR3 is TGTGCCAGCAGCTTAGGGACATTTGGGGCAGATACGCAGTATTTT. It is translated as CASSLGTFGADTQYF.

Turning to this clone: Other DNA sequences of this sample code for an identical CDR3. The CDR3 protein is CASSLQGRTEAFF. The CDR3, as DNA: TGTGCCAGCAGTTTACAGGGAAGGACTGAAGCTTTCTTT. V usage is TRBV12-3 or TRBV12-4 and J usage is TRBJ1-1; TRBD1 is a possible D gene (5 bases). V lost 2 bases and J 5 bases, leaving 9 bases between the germline ends. This CDR3 is built from 13 residues.

This clone was seen only a few times. The rearrangement links TRBV4-1 to TRBJ1-5; D call uncertain. The CDR3 has 15 amino acids. Germline CDR1 MGHRA, CDR2 YSYEKL. Trimming stripped 3 bases from V and 5 bases from J, with 14 bases between. The CDR3 spells CASSQALPTYQPQHF. As DNA, the CDR3 is TGCGCCAGCAGCCAGGCCCTACCGACTTATCAGCCCCAGCATTTT.

V gene TRBV5-1 combines with J gene TRBJ2-2; 10 bases map to TRBD2. Trimming cost V 6 bases and J 6 bases; bases outside gene matches: 8. The germline V gene encodes CDR1 SGHRS and CDR2 YFSETQ. The CDR3 extends over 15 amino acids. CDR3 protein: CASNLAGVLSGELFF. Here the CDR3 DNA reads TGCGCCAGCAACCTAGCGGGAGTGTTGTCCGGGGAGCTGTTTTTT.

This chain connects TRBV29-1 to TRBJ2-1, with 8 bases that match TRBD2. This CDR3 region has 11 residues. J lost 10 bases, V lost 7 bases, and 6 bases had no gene match. CDR1 and CDR2 (germline): SQVTM, ANQGSEA. The CDR3 here is CSGAGGAEQFF. In DNA, the CDR3 is TGCAGCGGCGCGGGAGGAGCAGAGCAGTTCTTC.

CDR3 amino acids: CASSPRGGPGYGYTF. The CDR3 region has the DNA TGTGCCAGCAGCCCACGGGGGGGGCCTGGCTATGGCTACACCTTC. The rearrangement links TRBV3-1 (or the pseudogene TRBV3-2) to TRBJ1-2; weak D call: TRBD1 (6 bases). This CDR3 spans 15 amino acids. CDR1 LGHDT and CDR2 YNNKEL come from the germline V gene (reference sequence). Trimming cost V 4 bases and J 4 bases, with 16 bases left between them.

The genes are TRBV4-3 and TRBJ1-2, with D tentatively TRBD1 (5 bases). There are 18 residues in the CDR3. CDR1 and CDR2 (germline): LGHNA, YSLEER. Trimming removed 0 bases from V and 3 bases from J, with 20 bases in between. The CDR3 loop reads CASSQDTSGGSPHYGYTF. The CDR3 DNA reads as TGCGCCAGCAGCCAAGATACGAGCGGGGGGTCACCTCACTATGGCTACACCTTC.

The gene calls are TRBV3-1 (or the pseudogene TRBV3-2) and TRBJ1-6, with D perhaps matching TRBD1 (5 bases). Per the germline V gene, CDR1 is LGHDT and CDR2 is YNNKEL (reference sequence). Trimming removed 4 bases at V and 7 bases at J, with 14 bases between. The CDR3 has 15 amino acids. DNA for the CDR3: TGTGCCAGCAGCCGTACCCCGGACAAGAATTCACCCCTCCACTTT. Translating it yields CASSRTPDKNSPLHF.

V gene TRBV6-5 combines with J gene TRBJ1-2, with a possible D match to TRBD1 (6 bases). CDR3 length: 14 residues. Trimming cost V 6 bases and J 7 bases, with 18 bases left between them. Germline CDR1 and CDR2: MNHEY and SVGAGI. The CDR3: CASRSGQTRGGYTF. The CDR3 DNA follows: TGTGCCAGCAGGAGTGGACAGACCAGGGGTGGCTACACCTTC.

The CDR3: CASSVEGTGPYEQYF. Written as DNA, the CDR3 is TGTGCCAGCAGTGTAGAGGGGACAGGGCCCTACGAGCAGTACTTC. The chain employs TRBV2 and TRBJ2-7; the match to TRBD1 covers 9 bases. CDR1 is SNHLY, CDR2 FYNNEI, per germline. The CDR3 extends over 15 amino acids. J lost 2 bases, V lost 4 bases, and 6 bases had no gene match. The complete variable domain, with remaining parts taken from reference TRBV2 and TRBJ2-7, reads EPEVTQTPSHQVTQMGQEVILRCVPISNHLYFYWYRQILGQKVEFLVSFYNNEISEKSEIFDDQFSVERPDGSNFTLKIRSTKLEDSAMYFCASSVEGTGPYEQYFGPGTRLTVT.

This clone was detected once. Here the CDR3 reads CASSPYYTGGANTGELFF. The CDR3 coding sequence is TGTGCCAGCAGCCCTTATTACACAGGGGGCGCCAACACCGGGGAGCTGTTTTTT. This rearrangement joins TRBV3-1 (or the pseudogene TRBV3-2) to TRBJ2-2, with 9 bases lining up with TRBD1. The germline CDR1 and CDR2 sequences are LGHDT and YNNKEL (reference sequence). The CDR3 covers 18 residues. After removal of 4 bases from V and 2 bases from J, the junction contained 11 bases not matched to a gene.